The table lists the clone carrying this TCR beta chain with a few counts. TCRdb reprocessed the RT-PCR reads via MiXCR and lists one record per CDR3 protein. This sample has hundreds of thousands of distinct CDR3 sequences, with 11% to 15% found just once. There are 15 residues in the CDR3. With 1 base removed from V and 6 bases from J, the gap between germline ends came to 10 bases. CDR1 and CDR2 (germline): KGHSH, LQKENI. The sequence was collected from a female donor in good health, serving as a healthy control. The V call is TRBV18, the J call TRBJ1-6; D might be TRBD1 (5 bases). Input material: memory CD4+ T cells from blood. DNA for the CDR3: TGTGCCAGCTCACCACAGGGACTTGGTAATTCACCCCTCCACTTT. The encoded protein is CASSPQGLGNSPLHF.